This TCR beta chain was sequenced in a study of blood T cell repertoires in COVID-19. Study summary: Sites in the United States, Italy and Spain provided acute and convalescent COVID-19 samples.

This clone turned up a few times. This CDR3 has 15 residues. Germline lookup yields CDR1 MNHEY and CDR2 SMNVEV (reference sequence). Trimming removed 2 bases from V and 5 bases from J, with 12 bases in between. In the original workflow: Amplification of reference gene primers was used by the study to estimate nucleated cell counts. Assay: immunoSEQ multiplex PCR; the TCRdb copy retains only in-frame clones and omits some. V and J calls and clone size are those listed in that table; D and trimming were worked out from the DNA. The table has some 180,000 clones, 70% to 80% seen once; the top ten hold roughly an eighth.

The chain recombines TRBV27 with TRBJ2-2; the D is unclear. The sample consisted of PBMCs or T cells enriched from blood (not recorded which). This TCR was sampled from a man in his sixties who had been exposed to COVID-19. In DNA, the CDR3 is TGTGCCAGCAGTTTACAACTATCCCGGACCGGGGAGCTGTTTTTT. This codes for CASSLQLSRTGELFF.